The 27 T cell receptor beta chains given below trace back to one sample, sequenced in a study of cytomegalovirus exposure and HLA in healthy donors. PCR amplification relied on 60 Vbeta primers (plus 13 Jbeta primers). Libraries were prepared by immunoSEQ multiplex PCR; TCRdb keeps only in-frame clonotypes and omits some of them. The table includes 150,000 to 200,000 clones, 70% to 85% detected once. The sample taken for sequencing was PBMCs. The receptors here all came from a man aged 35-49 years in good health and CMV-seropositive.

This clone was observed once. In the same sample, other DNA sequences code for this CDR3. CDR3 DNA: TGTGCCAGCAGCTTGGGAAGGGGGTATGGCTACACCTTC. As protein: CASSLGRGYGYTF. V is TRBV5-6 and J is TRBJ1-2, with D possibly TRBD1 on 6 matching bases. The V end was cut by 0 bases, the J end by 5 bases, with 8 bases between. This CDR3 is built from 13 residues. The germline V gene encodes CDR1 SGHDT and CDR2 YYEEEE.

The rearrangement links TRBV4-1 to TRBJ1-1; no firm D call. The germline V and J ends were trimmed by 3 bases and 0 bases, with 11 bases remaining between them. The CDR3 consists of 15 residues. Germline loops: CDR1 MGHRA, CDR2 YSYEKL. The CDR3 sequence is CASSHNRSMNTEAFF. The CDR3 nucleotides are TGCGCCAGCAGCCATAACAGATCAATGAACACTGAAGCTTTCTTT.

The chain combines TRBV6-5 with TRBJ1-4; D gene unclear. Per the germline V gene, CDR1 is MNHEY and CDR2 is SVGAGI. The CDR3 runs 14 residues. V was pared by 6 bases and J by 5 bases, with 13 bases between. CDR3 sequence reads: CASRRSNPNEKLFF. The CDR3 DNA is TGTGCCAGCAGGCGTTCGAATCCGAATGAAAAACTGTTTTTT.

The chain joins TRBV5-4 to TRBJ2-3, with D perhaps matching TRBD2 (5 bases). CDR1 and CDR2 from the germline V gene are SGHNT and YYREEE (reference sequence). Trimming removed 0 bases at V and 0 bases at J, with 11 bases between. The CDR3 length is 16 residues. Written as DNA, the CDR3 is TGTGCCAGCAGCTTGGTTCTAGCAGTTAGCACAGATACGCAGTATTTT. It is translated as CASSLVLAVSTDTQYF.

CDR3 residues: CASSALQGSLLRQYF. Written as DNA, the CDR3 is TGTGCCAGCAGCGCGTTACAGGGGTCCCTCCTAAGACAGTACTTC. This chain uses TRBV5-8 with TRBJ2-7; 7 positions match TRBD1. This CDR3 has 15 residues. The trim removed 4 bases at V and 10 bases at J, leaving 17 bases unmatched. Per the germline V gene, CDR1 is SGHTS and CDR2 is YDEGEE.

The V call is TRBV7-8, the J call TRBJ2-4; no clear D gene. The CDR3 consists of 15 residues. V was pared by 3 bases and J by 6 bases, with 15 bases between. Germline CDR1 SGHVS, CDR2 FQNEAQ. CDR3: CASSFSITPGNIQYF. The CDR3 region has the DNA TGTGCCAGCAGCTTTTCCATTACCCCGGGAAACATTCAGTACTTC.

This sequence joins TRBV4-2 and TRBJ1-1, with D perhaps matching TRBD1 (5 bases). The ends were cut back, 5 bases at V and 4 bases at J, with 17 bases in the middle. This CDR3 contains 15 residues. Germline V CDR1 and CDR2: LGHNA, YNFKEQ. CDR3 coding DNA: TGTGCCAGCAGCTTACGGCGGGGCGTGACCACTGAAGCTTTCTTT. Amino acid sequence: CASSLRRGVTTEAFF.

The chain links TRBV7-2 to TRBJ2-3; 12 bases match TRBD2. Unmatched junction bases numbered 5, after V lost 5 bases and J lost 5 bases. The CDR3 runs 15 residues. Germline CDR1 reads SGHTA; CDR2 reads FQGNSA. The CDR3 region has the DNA TGTGCCAGCAGCCAGACTAGCGGGAGCTTAGATACGCAGTATTTT. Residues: CASSQTSGSLDTQYF.

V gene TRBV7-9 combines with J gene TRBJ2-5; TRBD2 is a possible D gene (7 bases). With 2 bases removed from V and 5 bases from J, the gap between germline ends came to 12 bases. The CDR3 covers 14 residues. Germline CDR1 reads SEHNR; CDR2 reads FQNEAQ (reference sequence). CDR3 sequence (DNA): TGTGCCAGCAGCTTAAAGGGGGGGCGCGAGACCCAGTACTTC. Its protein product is CASSLKGGRETQYF.

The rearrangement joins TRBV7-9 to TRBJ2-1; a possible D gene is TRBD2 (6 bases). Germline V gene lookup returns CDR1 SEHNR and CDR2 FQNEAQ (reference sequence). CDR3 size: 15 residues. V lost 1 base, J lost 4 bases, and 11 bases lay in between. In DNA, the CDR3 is TGTGCCAGCAGCTTAGGCTCGGGGACTTACAATGAGCAGTTCTTC. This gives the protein CASSLGSGTYNEQFF. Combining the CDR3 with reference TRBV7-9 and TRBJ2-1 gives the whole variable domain DTGVSQNPRHKITKRGQNVTFRCDPISEHNRLYWYRQTLGQGPEFLTYFQNEAQLEKSRLLSDRFSAERPKGSFSTLEIQRTEQGDSAMYLCASSLGSGTYNEQFFGPGTRLTVL.

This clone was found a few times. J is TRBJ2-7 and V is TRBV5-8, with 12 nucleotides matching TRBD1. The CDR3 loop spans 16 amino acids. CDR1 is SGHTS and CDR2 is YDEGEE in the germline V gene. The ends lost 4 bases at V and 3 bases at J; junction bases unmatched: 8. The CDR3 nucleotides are TGTGCCAGCAGCAGAACTGGGACAGGGGGCAACTACGAGCAGTACTTC. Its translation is CASSRTGTGGNYEQYF. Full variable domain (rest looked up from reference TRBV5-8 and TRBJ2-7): EAGVTQSPTHLIKTRGQQATLRCSPISGHTSVYWYQQALGLGLQFLLWYDEGEERNRGNFPPRFSGRQFPNYSSELNVNALELEDSALYLCASSRTGTGGNYEQYFGPGTRLTVT.

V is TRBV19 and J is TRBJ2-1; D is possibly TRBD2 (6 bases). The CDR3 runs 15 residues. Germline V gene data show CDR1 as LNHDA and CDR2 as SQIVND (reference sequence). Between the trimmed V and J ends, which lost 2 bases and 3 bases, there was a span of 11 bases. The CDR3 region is CASSIRDGGYNEQFF. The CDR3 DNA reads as TGTGCCAGTAGTATAAGGGACGGGGGCTACAATGAGCAGTTCTTC.

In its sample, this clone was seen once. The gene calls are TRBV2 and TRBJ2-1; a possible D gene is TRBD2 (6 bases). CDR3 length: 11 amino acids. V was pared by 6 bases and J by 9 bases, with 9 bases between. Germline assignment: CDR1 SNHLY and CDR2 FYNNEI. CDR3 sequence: CASSSSAEQFF. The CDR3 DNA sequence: TGTGCCAGCAGCTCTAGCGCTGAGCAGTTCTTC.

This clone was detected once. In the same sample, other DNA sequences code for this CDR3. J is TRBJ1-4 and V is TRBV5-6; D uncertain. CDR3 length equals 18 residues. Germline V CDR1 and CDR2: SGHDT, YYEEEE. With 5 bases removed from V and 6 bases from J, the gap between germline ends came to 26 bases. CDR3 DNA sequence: TGTGCCAGCAGTTTTTTCAAGCAGAAGGCGGCATACGATGAAAAACTGTTTTTT. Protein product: CASSFFKQKAAYDEKLFF.

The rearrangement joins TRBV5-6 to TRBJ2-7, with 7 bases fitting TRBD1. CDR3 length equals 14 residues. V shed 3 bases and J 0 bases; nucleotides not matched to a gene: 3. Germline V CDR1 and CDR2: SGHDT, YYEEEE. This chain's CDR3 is CASSWGQNSYEQYF. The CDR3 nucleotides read TGTGCCAGCAGCTGGGGACAGAACTCCTACGAGCAGTACTTC.

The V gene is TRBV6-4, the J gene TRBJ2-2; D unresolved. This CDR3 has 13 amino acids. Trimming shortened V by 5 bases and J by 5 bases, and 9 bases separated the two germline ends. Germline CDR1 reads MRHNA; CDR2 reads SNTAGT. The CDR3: CASSNELTGELFF. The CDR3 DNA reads TGTGCCAGCAGTAACGAGCTGACCGGGGAGCTGTTTTTT.

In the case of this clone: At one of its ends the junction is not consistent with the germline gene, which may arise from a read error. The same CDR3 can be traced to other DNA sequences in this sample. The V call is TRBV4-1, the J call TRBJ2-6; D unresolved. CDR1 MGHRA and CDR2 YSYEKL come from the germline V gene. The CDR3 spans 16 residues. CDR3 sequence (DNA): TGTGCCAGCAGCCAAGTATTTACAAATGGGGCCAACGTCCTGACTTTC. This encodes CASSQVFTNGANVLTF.

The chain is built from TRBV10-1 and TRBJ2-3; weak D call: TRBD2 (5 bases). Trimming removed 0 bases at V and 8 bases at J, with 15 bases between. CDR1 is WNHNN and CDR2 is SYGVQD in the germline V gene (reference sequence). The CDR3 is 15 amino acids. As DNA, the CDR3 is TGCGCCAGCAGTGAGTCTACGCGGGTGACGGGTACGCAGTATTTT. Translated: CASSESTRVTGTQYF.

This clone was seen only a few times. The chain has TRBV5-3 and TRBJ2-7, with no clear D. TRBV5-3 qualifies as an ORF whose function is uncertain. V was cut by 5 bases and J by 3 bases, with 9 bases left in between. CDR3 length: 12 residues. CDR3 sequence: CARRRSYYEQYF. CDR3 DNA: TGTGCCAGAAGACGGAGTTACTACGAGCAGTACTTC.

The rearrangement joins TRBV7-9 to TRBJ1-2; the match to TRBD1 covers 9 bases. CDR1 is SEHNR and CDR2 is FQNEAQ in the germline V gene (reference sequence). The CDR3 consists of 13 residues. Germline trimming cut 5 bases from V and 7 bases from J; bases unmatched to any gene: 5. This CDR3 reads CASSPGQGAGYTF. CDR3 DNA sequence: TGTGCCAGCAGCCCGGGACAGGGTGCTGGCTACACCTTC.

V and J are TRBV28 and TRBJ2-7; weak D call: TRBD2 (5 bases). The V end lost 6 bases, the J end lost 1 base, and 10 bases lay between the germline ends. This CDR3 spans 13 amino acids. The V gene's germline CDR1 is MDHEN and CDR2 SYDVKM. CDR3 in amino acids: CASRSGISYEQYF. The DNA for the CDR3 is TGTGCCAGCAGATCCGGGATTTCCTACGAGCAGTACTTC.

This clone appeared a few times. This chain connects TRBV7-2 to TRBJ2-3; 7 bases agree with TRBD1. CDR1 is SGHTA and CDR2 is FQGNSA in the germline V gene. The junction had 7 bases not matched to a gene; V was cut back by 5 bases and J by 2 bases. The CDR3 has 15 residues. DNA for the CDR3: TGTGCCAGCAGCCTTCAGACAGGGCACACAGATACGCAGTATTTT. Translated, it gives CASSLQTGHTDTQYF.

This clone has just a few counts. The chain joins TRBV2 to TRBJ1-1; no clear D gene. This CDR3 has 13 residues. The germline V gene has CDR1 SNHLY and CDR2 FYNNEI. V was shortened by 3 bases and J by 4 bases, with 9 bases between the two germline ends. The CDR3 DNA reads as TGTGCCAGCAGTGAGGAGGGTGGCACTGAAGCTTTCTTT. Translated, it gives CASSEEGGTEAFF.

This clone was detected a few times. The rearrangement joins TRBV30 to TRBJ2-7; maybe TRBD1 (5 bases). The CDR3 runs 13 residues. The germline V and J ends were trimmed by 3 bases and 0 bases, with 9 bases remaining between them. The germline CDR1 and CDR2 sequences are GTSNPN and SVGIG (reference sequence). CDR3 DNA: TGTGCCTGGAGCCAGGGCCTCTCCTACGAGCAGTACTTC. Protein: CAWSQGLSYEQYF.

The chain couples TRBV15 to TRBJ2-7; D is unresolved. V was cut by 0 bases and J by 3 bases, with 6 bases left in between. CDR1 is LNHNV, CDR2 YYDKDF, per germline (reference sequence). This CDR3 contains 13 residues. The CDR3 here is CATSRERGYEQYF. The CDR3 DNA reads TGTGCCACCAGCAGAGAGCGCGGCTACGAGCAGTACTTC. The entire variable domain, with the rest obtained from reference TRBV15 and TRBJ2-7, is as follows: DAMVIQNPRYQVTQFGKPVTLSCSQTLNHNVMYWYQQKSSQAPKLLFHYYDKDFNNEADTPDNFQSRRPNTSFCFLDIRSPGLGDTAMYLCATSRERGYEQYFGPGTRLTVT.

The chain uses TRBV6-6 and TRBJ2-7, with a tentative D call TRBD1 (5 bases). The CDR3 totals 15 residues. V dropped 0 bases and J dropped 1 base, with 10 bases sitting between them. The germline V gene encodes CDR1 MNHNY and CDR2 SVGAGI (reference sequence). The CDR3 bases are TGTGCCAGCAGTTACTCGGCGACAGCATCCTACGAGCAGTACTTC. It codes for CASSYSATASYEQYF.

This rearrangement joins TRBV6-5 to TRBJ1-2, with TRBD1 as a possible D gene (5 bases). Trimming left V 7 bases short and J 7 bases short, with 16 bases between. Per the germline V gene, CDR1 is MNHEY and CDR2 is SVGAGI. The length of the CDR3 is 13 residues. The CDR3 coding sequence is TGTGCCAGCACTCCTTCGGTGGGGGGTGGCTACACCTTC. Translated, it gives CASTPSVGGGYTF.